Below, one T cell receptor (beta chain) is given with its context. Its antigen is still unknown. These data come from a study of cytomegalovirus exposure and HLA in healthy donors. The PCR ran on 60 Vbeta and 13 Jbeta primers. TCRdb's copy holds only in-frame clones and misses some; the assay was immunoSEQ multiplex PCR. The table has about 190,000 clones, roughly 80% seen once. Regarding the study as a whole: The authors assumed roughly uniform sequencing depth across donors for presence/absence analyses. Exclusion as indistinguishable affected some V segments, including TRBV6-2 and TRBV6-3. The likely origin of a cluster of highly shared sequence variants was a sequencing artifact.

Between the trimmed V and J ends, which lost 8 bases and 2 bases, there was a span of 22 bases. The CDR3 has 16 amino acids. The germline V gene encodes CDR1 SNHLY and CDR2 FYNNEI. This sequence originates from a boy between 10 and 17 years old in good health and CMV-seronegative. The V and J genes are TRBV2 and TRBJ2-7; D perhaps matches TRBD2 (6 bases). Sample: PBMCs. The DNA of the CDR3 is TGTGCCAGCTTAGGCGCCTTCAGGGAGGCCACCTACGAGCAGTACTTC. It encodes CASLGAFREATYEQYF.